The T cell receptor (beta chain) under discussion was sequenced for a study of T cell changes during pregnancy in multiple sclerosis. Profiling relied on immunoSEQ multiplex PCR, and the TCRdb table lists in-frame clones only, not all of them. The sample lists under 65,000 clones; 75% to 95% were seen once. After removal of 1 base from V and 7 bases from J, the junction contained 12 bases not matched to a gene. Germline V CDR1 and CDR2: SGHRS, YFSETQ. CDR3 length: 17 amino acids. The sample was peripheral blood, taken after pregnancy. The receptor comes from a female donor in good health, enrolled as a control in a pregnancy study. The V call is TRBV5-1, the J call TRBJ2-5; 11 nucleotides align to TRBD2. The CDR3: CASSLFDSGGARGTQYF. The CDR3 nucleotides read TGCGCCAGCAGCTTGTTCGATAGCGGGGGGGCCCGGGGGACCCAGTACTTC.